This T cell receptor beta chain derives from a study of blood T cell repertoires in COVID-19. As for the study in general: Samples of COVID-19 (acute and convalescent) were obtained from the United States, Italy and Spain. T cells, B-cell-depleted T cells, or PBMCs supplied cDNA or gDNA.

Original data processing: Estimation of nucleated cell counts relied on the amplification of reference gene primers. Sequencing was performed with immunoSEQ multiplex PCR; in TCRdb, only in-frame clones are kept and a portion is missing. D and trimming were read from the DNA, whereas the V and J calls and clone size are those reported in that table. The data contain about 190,000 clones, 75% to 90% of them singletons. CDR1 and CDR2 (germline): MGHRA, YSYEKL. With 1 base clipped from V and 1 base from J, the junction kept 9 bases outside the gene matches. The CDR3 runs 19 residues. The sequence was obtained from a man aged 25-45 years with acute or convalescent COVID-19. The chain links TRBV4-1 to TRBJ2-3; 12 bases agree with TRBD2. Sequenced: peripheral blood. The CDR3 nucleotides are TGCGCCAGCAGCCAAGTCGGACTAGCGGGGAGGTCCGGCACAGATACGCAGTATTTT. This codes for CASSQVGLAGRSGTDTQYF.